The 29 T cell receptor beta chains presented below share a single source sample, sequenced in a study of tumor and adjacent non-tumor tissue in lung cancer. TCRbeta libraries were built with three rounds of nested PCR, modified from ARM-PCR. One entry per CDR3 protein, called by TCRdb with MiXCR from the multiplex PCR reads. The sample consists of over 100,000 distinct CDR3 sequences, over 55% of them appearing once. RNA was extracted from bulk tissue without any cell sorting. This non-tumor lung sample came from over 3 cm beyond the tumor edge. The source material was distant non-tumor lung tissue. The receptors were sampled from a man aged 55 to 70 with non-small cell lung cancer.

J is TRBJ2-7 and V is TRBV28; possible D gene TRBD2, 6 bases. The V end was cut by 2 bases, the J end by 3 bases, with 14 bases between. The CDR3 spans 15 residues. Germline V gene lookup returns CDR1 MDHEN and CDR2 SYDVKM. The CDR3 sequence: CASSLTRGGGYEQYF. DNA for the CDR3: TGTGCCAGCAGTTTAACGAGGGGAGGAGGCTACGAGCAGTACTTC.

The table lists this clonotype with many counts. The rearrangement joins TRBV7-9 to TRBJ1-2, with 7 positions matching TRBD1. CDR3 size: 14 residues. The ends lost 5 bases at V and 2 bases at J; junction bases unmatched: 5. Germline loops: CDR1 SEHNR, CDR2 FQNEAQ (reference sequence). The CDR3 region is CASSPDRENYGYTF. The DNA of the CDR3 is TGTGCCAGCAGCCCCGACAGGGAAAACTATGGCTACACCTTC.

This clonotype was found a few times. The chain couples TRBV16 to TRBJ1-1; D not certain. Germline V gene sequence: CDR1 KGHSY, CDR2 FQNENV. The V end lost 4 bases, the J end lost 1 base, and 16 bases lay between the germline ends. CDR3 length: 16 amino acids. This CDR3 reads CASSLSVRPGNTEAFF. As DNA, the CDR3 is TGTGCCAGCAGCCTCAGTGTCCGACCAGGGAACACTGAAGCTTTCTTT.

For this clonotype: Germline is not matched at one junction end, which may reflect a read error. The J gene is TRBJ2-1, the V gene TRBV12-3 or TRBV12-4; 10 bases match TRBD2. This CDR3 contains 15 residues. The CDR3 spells CASSATAGGHNKQFF. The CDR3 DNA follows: TGTGCCAGCAGTGCGACAGCGGGGGGGCACAATAAGCAGTTCTTC.

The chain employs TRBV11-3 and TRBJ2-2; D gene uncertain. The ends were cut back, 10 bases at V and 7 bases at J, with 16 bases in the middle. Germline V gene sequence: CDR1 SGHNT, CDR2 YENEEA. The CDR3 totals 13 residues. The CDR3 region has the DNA TGTGCCAACAGTTTAGTCACAGTCGGGGAGCTGTTTTTT. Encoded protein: CANSLVTVGELFF. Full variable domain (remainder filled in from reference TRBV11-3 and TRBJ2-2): EAGVVQSPRYKIIEKKQPVAFWCNPISGHNTLYWYLQNLGQGPELLIRYENEEAVDDSQLPKDRFSAERLKGVDSTLKIQPAELGDSAVYLCANSLVTVGELFFGEGSRLTVL.

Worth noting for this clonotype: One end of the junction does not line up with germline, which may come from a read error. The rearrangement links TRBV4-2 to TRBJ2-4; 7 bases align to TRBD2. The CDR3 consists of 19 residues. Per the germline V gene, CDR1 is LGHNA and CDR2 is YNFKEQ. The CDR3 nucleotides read TGTGCCAGCAACCAAGTGCAGGCTAGCGGATCGTTAGCCAAAAACATTCAGTATTTC. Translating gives CASNQVQASGSLAKNIQYF.

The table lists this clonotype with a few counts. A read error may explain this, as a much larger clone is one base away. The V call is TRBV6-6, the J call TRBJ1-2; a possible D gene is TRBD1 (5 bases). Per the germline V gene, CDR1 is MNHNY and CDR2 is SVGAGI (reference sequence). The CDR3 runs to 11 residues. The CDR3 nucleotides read TGTGCCAGCGTCGGGGGGGATGGCTACATCTTC. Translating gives CASVGGDGYIF.

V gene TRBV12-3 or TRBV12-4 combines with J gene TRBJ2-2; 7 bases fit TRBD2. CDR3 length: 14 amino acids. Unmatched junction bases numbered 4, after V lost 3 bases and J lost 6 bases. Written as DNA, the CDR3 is TGTGCCAGCAGTTTCTCAGGGAGGGCCGGGGAGCTGTTTTTT. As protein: CASSFSGRAGELFF.

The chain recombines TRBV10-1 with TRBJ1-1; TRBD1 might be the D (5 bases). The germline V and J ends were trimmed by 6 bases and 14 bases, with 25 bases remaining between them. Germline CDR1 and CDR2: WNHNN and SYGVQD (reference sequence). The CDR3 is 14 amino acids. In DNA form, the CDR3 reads TGCGCCAGCAGCGCAGGTAGACGGGGGTCTGAAGTCTTCTTT. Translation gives CASSAGRRGSEVFF.

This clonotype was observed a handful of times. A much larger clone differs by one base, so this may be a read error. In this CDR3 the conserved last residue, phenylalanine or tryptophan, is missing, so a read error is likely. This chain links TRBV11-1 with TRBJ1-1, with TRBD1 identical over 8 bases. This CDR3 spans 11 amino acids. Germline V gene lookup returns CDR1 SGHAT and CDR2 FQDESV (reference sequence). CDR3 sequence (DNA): TGTCCCAGCAGCACCAGGGGGCTTGCTTTCCTT. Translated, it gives CPSSTRGLAFL.

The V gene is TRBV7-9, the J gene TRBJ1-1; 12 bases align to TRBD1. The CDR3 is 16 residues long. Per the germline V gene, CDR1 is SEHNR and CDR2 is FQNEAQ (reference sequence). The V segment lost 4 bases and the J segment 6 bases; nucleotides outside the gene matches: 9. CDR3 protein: CASSSPGQGARAEAFF. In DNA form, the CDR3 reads TGTGCCAGCAGCTCTCCGGGACAGGGGGCGCGGGCTGAAGCTTTCTTT. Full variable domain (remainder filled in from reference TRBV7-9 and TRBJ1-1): DTGVSQNPRHKITKRGQNVTFRCDPISEHNRLYWYRQTLGQGPEFLTYFQNEAQLEKSRLLSDRFSAERPKGSFSTLEIQRTEQGDSAMYLCASSSPGQGARAEAFFGQGTRLTVV.

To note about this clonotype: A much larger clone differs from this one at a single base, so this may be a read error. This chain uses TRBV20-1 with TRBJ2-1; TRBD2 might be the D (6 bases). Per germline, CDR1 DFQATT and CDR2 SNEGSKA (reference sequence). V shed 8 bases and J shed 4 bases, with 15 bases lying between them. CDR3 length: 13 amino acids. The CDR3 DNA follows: TGCAGTTTCCCCGCGGGGAGTTACAATGAGCAGTTCTTC. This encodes CSFPAGSYNEQFF.

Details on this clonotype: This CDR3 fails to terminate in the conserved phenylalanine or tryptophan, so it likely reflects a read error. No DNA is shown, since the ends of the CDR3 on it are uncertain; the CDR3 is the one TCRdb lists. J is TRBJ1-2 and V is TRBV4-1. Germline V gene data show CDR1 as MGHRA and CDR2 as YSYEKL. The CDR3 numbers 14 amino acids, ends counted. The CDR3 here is CASSQDVGYYGYTL.

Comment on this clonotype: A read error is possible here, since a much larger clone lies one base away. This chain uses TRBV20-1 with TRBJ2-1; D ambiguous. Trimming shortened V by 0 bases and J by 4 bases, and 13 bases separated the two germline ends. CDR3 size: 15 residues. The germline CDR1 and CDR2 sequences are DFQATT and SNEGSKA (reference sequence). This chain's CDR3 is CSARDLLTRYNEQFF. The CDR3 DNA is TGCAGTGCTAGAGATCTACTAACGAGATACAATGAGCAGTTCTTC.

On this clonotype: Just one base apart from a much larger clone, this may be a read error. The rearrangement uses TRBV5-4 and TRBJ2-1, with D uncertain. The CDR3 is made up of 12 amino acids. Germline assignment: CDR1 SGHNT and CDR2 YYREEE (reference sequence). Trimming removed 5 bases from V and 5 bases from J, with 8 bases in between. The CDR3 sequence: CASSKWNNEQFF. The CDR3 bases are TGTGCCAGCAGTAAATGGAACAATGAGCAGTTCTTC.

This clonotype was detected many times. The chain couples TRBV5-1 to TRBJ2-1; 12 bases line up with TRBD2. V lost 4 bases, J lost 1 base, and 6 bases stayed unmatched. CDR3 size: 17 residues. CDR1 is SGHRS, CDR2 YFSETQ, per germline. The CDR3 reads CASSPSGGAGSYNEQFF. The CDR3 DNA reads TGCGCCAGCAGCCCTAGCGGGGGGGCCGGTTCCTACAATGAGCAGTTCTTC.

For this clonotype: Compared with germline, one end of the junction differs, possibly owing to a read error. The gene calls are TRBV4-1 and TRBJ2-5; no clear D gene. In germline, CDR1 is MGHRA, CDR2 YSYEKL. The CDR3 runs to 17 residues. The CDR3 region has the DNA TGCGCCAGCAGCCAAGACCAGAACGGCGCTCTCCAAGAGGCCCAGTACTTC. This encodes CASSQDQNGALQEAQYF.

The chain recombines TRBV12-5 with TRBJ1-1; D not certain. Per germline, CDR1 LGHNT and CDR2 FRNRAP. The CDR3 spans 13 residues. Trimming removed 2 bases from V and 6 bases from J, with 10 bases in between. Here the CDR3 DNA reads TGTGCTAGTGGTTTGCCGAATGGGGCTGAAGCTTTCTTT. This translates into CASGLPNGAEAFF.

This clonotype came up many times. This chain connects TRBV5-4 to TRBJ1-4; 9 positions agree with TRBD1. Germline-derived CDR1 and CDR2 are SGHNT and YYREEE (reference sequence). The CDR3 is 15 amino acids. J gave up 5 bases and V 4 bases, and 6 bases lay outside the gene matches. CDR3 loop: CASSKVTGGNEKLFF. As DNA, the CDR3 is TGTGCCAGCAGCAAGGTGACAGGGGGAAATGAAAAACTGTTTTTT.

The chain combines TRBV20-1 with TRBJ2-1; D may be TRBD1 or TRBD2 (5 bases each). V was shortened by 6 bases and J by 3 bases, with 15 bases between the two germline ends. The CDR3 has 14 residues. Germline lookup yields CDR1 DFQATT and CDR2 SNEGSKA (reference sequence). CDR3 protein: CSAVGDQYYNEQFF. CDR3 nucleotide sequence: TGCAGTGCGGTCGGGGACCAATACTACAATGAGCAGTTCTTC.

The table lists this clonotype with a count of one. CDR3 in amino acids: CASSIVGGTYNEQFF. Written as DNA, the CDR3 is TGTGCCAGTAGTATAGTTGGGGGGACGTACAATGAGCAGTTCTTC. The chain links TRBV19 to TRBJ2-1, with a weak D call TRBD2 (6 bases). The CDR3 runs to 15 residues. Germline V gene sequence: CDR1 LNHDA, CDR2 SQIVND (reference sequence). V dropped 1 base and J dropped 4 bases, with 11 bases sitting between them.

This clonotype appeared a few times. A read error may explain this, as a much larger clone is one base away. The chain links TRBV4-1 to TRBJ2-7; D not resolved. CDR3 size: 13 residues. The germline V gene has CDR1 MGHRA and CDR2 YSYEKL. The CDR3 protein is CASSQDTLGEQHF. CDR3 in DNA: TGCGCCAGCAGCCAAGACACCTTAGGCGAGCAGCACTTC.

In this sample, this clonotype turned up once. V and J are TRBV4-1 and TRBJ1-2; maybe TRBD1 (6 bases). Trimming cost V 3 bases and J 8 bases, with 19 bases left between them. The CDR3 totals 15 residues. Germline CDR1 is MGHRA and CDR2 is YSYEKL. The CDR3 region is CASSQQWTDREGYTF. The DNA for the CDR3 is TGCGCCAGCAGCCAGCAATGGACAGATCGGGAAGGCTACACCTTC.

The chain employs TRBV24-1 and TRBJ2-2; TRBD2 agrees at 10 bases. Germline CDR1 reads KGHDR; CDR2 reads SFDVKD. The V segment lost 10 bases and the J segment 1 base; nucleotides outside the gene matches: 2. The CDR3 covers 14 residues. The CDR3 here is CATRTSGNTGELFF. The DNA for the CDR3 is TGTGCCACTCGGACTAGCGGGAACACCGGGGAGCTGTTTTTT.

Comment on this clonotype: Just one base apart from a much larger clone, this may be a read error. CDR3 protein: CASSSGGRRFF. CDR3 in DNA: TGTGCCAGCAGCTCAGGGGGGAGACGGTTCTTC. This rearrangement joins TRBV11-2 to TRBJ2-1; possible D gene TRBD1, 7 bases. There are 11 residues in the CDR3. The germline CDR1 and CDR2 sequences are SGHAT and FQNNGV. Trimming removed 4 bases at V and 15 bases at J, with 13 bases between.

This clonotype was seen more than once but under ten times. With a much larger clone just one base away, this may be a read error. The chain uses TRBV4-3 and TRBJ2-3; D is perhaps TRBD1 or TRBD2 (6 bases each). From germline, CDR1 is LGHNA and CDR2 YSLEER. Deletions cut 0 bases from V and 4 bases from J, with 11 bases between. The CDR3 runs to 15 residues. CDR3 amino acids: CASSQDRGEADTQYF. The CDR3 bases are TGCGCCAGCAGCCAAGATAGGGGGGAGGCAGATACGCAGTATTTT.

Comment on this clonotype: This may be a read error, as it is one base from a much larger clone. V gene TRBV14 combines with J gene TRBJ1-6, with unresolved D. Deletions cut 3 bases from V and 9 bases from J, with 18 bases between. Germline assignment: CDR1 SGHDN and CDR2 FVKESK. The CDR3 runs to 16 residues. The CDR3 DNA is TGTGCCAGCAGCCACCTATTCAAAGGGAATAGTTCACCCCTCCACTTT. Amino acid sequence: CASSHLFKGNSSPLHF.

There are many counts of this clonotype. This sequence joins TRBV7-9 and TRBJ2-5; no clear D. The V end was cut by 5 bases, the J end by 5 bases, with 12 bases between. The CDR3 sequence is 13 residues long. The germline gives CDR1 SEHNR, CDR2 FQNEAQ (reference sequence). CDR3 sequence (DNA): TGTGCCAGCAGCCTCACCGACGAGGAGACCCAGTACTTC. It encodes CASSLTDEETQYF.

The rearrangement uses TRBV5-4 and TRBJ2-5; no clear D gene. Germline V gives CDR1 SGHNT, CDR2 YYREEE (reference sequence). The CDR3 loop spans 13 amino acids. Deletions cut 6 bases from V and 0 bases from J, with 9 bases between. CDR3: CASIPIHQETQYF. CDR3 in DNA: TGTGCCAGCATCCCGATACACCAAGAGACCCAGTACTTC.